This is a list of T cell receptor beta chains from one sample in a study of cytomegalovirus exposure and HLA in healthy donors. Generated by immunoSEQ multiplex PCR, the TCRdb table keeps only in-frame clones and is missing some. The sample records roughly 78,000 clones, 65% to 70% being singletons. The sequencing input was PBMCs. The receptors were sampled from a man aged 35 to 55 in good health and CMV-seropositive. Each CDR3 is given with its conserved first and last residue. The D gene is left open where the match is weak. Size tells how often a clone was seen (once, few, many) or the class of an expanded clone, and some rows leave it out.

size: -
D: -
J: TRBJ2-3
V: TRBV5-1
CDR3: CASSPRHHTDTQYF
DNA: TGCGCCAGCAGCCCGAGACACCACACAGATACGCAGTATTTT

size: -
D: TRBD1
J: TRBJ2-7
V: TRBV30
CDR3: CAARPQGTAYEQYF
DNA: TGTGCCGCTCGCCCCCAGGGGACAGCCTACGAGCAGTACTTC

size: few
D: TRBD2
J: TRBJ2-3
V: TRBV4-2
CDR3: CASSLVAGEQTDTQYF
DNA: TGTGCCAGCAGCCTCGTAGCGGGGGAGCAAACAGATACGCAGTATTTT

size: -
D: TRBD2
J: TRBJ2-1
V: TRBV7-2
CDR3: CASSPGAGYEQFF
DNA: TGTGCCAGCAGCCCAGGAGCGGGGTATGAGCAGTTCTTC

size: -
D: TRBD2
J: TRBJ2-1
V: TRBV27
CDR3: CASSLSIAGGVNEQFF
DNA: TGTGCCAGCAGTTTATCGATAGCGGGGGGGGTCAATGAGCAGTTCTTC

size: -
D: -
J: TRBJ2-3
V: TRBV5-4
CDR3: CASIPGSYF
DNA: TGTGCCAGCATACCGGGTTCATATTTT

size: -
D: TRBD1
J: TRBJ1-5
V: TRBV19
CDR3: CASSIGQGAQHF
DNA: TGTGCCAGTAGTATAGGACAGGGGGCGCAGCATTTT

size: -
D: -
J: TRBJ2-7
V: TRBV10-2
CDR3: CASSSERGYEQYF
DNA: TGCGCCAGCAGCTCAGAACGAGGCTACGAGCAGTACTTC

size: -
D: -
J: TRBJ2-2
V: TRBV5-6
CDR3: CASRYNTGELFF
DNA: TGTGCCAGCAGATATAACACCGGGGAGCTGTTTTTT

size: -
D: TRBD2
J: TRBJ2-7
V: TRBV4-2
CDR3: CASSQVSLAGLSYEQYF
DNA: TGTGCCAGCAGCCAAGTTTCACTAGCGGGGCTCTCCTACGAGCAGTACTTC

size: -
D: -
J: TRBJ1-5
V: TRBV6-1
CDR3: CASGIQGAGAQPQHF
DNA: TGTGCCAGCGGGATACAGGGTGCGGGGGCACAGCCCCAGCATTTT

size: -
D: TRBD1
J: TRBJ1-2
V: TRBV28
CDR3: CASSPSRDRGYTNYGYTF
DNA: TGTGCCAGCAGTCCAAGCCGGGACAGGGGCTATACTAACTATGGCTACACCTTC

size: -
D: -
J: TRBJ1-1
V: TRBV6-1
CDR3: CASSDVWRGAEAFF
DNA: TGTGCCAGCAGTGATGTGTGGAGGGGAGCTGAAGCTTTCTTT

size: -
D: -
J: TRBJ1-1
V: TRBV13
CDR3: CASSGAGQGEAFF
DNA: TGTGCCAGCAGCGGGGCGGGTCAGGGGGAAGCTTTCTTT

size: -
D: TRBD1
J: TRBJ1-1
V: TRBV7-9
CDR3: CASGTQGGEAFF
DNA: TGTGCCAGCGGAACACAGGGGGGAGAAGCTTTCTTT

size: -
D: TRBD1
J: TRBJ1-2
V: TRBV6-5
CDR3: CASSPNRGYGYTF
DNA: TGTGCCAGCAGCCCGAACAGGGGCTATGGCTACACCTTC

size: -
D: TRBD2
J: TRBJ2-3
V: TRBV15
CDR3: CATSRSRLSGTSGDPQYF
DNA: TGTGCCACCAGCAGATCTCGGTTGTCCGGGACTAGCGGGGATCCGCAGTATTTT

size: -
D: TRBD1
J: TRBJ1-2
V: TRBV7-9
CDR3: CASTTSYRDRGSGYTF
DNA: TGTGCCAGCACCACTAGTTACCGGGACAGGGGATCTGGCTACACCTTC

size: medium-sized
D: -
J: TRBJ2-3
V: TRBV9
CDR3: CASSSWTTSTDTQYF
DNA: TGTGCCAGCAGCTCGTGGACAACTAGCACAGATACGCAGTATTTT

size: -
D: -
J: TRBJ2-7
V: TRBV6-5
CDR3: CASSNGGLTGYEQYF
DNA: TGTGCCAGCAGTAATGGGGGCCTGACAGGATACGAGCAGTACTTC

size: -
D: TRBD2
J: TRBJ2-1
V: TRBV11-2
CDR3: CASSFPRGSGRHEQFF
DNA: TGTGCCAGCAGCTTCCCCCGTGGTAGCGGGAGGCATGAGCAGTTCTTC

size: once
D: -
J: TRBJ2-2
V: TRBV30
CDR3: CAWSVSRTNTGELFF
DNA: TGTGCCTGGAGTGTGTCGCGCACGAACACCGGGGAGCTGTTTTTT

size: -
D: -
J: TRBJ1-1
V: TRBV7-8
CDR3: CASSLVRVGTEAFF
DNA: TGTGCCAGCAGCTTAGTCAGGGTGGGCACTGAAGCTTTCTTT

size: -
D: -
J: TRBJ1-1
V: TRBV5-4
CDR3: CASRQAEYTEAFF
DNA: TGTGCCAGCAGACAGGCTGAGTACACTGAAGCTTTCTTT

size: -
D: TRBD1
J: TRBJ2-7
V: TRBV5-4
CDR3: CASSSGQVYEQYF
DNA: TGTGCCAGCAGCTCAGGACAGGTCTACGAGCAGTACTTC

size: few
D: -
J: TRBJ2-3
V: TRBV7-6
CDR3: CASSLVPGQWEDTQYF
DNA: TGTGCCAGCAGCTTAGTGCCCGGACAATGGGAAGATACGCAGTATTTT

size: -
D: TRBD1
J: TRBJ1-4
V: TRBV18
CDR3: CASSSTRQGAGEKLFF
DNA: TGTGCCAGCTCATCAACCCGTCAGGGGGCGGGTGAAAAACTGTTTTTT

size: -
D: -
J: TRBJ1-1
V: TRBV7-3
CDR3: CASSPTSGGGTEAFF
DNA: TGTGCCAGCAGCCCAACGAGTGGGGGAGGGACTGAAGCTTTCTTT

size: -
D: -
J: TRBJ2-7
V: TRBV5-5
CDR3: CASSLENRVGEQYF
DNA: TGTGCCAGCAGCTTGGAGAACAGGGTAGGAGAGCAGTACTTC

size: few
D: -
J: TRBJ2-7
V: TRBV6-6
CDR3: CASHVMGGNEQYF
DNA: TGTGCCAGTCACGTGATGGGGGGTAACGAGCAGTACTTC

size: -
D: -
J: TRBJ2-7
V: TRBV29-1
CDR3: CSVEDLGQSYEQYF
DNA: TGCAGCGTTGAAGATCTAGGACAGAGCTACGAGCAGTACTTC

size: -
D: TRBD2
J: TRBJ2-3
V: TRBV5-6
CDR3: CASSFGRGGVDTQYF
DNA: TGTGCCAGCAGCTTTGGGCGGGGGGGCGTAGATACGCAGTATTTT

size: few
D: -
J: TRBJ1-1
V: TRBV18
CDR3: CASSPPLNTEAFF
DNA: TGTGCCAGCTCACCACCCCTTAACACTGAAGCTTTCTTT

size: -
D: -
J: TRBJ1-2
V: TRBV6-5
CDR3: CASSGQGYGYTF
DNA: TGTGCCAGCAGCGGACAAGGCTATGGCTACACCTTC

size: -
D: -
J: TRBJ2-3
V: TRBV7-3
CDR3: CASSYSSGDTQYF
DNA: TGTGCCAGCAGCTATTCGAGCGGGGATACGCAGTATTTT

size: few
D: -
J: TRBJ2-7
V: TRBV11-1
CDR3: CASSLVPGLEQYF
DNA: TGTGCCAGCAGCTTAGTTCCGGGACTCGAGCAGTACTTC

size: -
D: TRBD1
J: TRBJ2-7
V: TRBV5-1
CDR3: CASSGWDRENYEQYF
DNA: TGCGCCAGCAGCGGTTGGGACAGGGAGAACTACGAGCAGTACTTC

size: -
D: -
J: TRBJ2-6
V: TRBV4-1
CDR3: CASSLRVMAGANVLTF
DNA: TGCGCCAGCAGCCTAAGAGTAATGGCTGGGGCCAACGTCCTGACTTTC

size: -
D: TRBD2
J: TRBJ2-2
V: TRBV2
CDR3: CASRGGPTRDSGELFF
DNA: TGTGCCAGCCGGGGGGGCCCAACGCGTGACTCCGGGGAGCTGTTTTTT

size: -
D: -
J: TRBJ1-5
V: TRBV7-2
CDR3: CASSAPGAQPQHF
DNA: TGTGCCAGCAGCGCCCCAGGGGCCCAGCCCCAGCATTTT

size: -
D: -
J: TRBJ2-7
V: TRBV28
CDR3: CASSLSHFYEQYF
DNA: TGTGCCAGCAGTTTATCGCACTTCTACGAGCAGTACTTC

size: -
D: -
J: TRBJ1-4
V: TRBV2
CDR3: CASIRVMREKLFF
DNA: TGTGCCAGCATCAGGGTGATGCGTGAAAAACTGTTTTTT

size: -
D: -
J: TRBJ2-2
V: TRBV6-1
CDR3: CASRGNSDTGELFF
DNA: TGTGCCAGCAGGGGGAATAGCGACACCGGGGAGCTGTTTTTT

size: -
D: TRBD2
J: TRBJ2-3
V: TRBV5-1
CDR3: CASSAGLAGAPFTDTQYF
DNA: TGCGCCAGCAGCGCCGGACTAGCGGGGGCCCCCTTCACAGATACGCAGTATTTT

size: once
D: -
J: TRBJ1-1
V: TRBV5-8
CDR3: CASSAWGRGKAFF
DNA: TGTGCCAGCAGCGCGTGGGGGAGGGGAAAAGCTTTCTTT

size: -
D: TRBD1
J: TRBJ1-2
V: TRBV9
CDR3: CASSAGGQGLSYTF
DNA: TGTGCCAGCAGCGCCGGGGGACAGGGGTTAAGCTACACCTTC

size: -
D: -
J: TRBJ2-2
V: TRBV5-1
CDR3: CASSFGGSGTGELFF
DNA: TGCGCCAGCAGCTTTGGGGGCTCCGGCACCGGGGAGCTGTTTTTT

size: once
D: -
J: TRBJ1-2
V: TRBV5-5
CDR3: CASSLWGVGGYTF
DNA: TGTGCCAGCAGCTTGTGGGGGGTAGGAGGCTACACCTTC

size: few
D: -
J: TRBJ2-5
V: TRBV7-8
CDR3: CASSSFLEETQYF
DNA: TGTGCCAGCAGCTCCTTTCTTGAAGAGACCCAGTACTTC

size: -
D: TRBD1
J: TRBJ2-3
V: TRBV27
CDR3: CASSLRSRDRGATQYF
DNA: TGTGCCAGCAGTTTAAGGTCCCGGGACAGGGGAGCTACGCAGTATTTT

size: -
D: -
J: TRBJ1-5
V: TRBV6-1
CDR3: CASSAGYSNQPQHF
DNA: TGTGCCAGTTCGGCAGGGTATAGCAATCAGCCCCAGCATTTT

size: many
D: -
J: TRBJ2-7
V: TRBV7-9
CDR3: CASSLRGRGAPEQYF
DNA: TGTGCCAGCAGCTTACGTGGCAGGGGGGCTCCCGAGCAGTACTTC

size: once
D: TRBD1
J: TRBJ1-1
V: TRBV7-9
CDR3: CASSLTGGTEAFF
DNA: TGTGCCAGCAGCTTAACAGGGGGGACTGAAGCTTTCTTT

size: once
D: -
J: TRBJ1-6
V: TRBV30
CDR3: CAWSLPTNSPLHF
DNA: TGTGCCTGGAGTCTTCCGACTAATTCCCCCCTCCACTTT

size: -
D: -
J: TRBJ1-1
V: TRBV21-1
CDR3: CASSKVSGVAEAFF
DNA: TGTGCCAGCAGCAAAGTAAGCGGGGTGGCTGAAGCTTTCTTT

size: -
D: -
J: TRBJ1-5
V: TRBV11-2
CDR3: CASSLLAGVGQPQHF
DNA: TGTGCCAGCAGCTTACTTGCAGGGGTAGGTCAGCCCCAGCATTTT

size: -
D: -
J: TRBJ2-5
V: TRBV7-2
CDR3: CASSLRGSVRETQYF
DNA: TGTGCCAGCAGCTTACGAGGGAGCGTTAGGGAGACCCAGTACTTC

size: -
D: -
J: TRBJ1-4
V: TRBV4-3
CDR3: CASSQDRGAGEKLFF
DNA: TGCGCCAGCAGCCAAGACCGGGGGGCAGGAGAAAAACTGTTTTTT